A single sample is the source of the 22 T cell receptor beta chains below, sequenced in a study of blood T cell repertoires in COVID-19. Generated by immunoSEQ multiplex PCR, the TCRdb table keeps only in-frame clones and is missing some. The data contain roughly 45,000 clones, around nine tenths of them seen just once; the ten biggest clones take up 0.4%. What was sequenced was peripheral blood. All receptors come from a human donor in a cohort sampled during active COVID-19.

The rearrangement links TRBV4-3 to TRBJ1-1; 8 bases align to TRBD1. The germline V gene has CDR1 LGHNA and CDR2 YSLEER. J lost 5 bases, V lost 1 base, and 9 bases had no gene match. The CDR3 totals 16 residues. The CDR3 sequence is CASSQGPGGPETEAFF. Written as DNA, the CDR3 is TGCGCCAGCAGCCAAGGTCCAGGGGGCCCCGAGACTGAAGCTTTCTTT.

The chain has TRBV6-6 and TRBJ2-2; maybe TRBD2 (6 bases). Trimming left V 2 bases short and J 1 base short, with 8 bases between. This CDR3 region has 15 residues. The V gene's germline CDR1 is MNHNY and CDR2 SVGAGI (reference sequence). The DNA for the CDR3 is TGTGCCAGCAGTTACCCCGGGGGGAACACCGGGGAGCTGTTTTTT. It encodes CASSYPGGNTGELFF.

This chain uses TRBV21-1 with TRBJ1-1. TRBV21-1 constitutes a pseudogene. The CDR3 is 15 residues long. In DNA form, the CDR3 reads TGTGCCAGCAGCAAAGAACCCGAGAAGAACACTGAAGCTTTCTTT. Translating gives CASSKEPEKNTEAFF.

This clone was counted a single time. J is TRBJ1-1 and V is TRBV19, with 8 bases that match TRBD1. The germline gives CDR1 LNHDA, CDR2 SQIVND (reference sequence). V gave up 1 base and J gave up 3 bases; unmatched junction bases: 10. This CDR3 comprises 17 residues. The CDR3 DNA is TGTGCCAGTAGTATAGGGGCAGGGGGCTTCCTGGACACTGAAGCTTTCTTT. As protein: CASSIGAGGFLDTEAFF.

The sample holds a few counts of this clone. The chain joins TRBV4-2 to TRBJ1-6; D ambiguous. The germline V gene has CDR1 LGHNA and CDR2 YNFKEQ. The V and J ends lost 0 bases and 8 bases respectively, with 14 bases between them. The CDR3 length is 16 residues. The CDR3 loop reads CASSQDLHPSDSPLHF. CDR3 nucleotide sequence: TGTGCCAGCAGCCAAGATCTCCACCCGTCGGATTCACCCCTCCACTTT.

CDR3: CASSFWQSTNEKLFF. As DNA, the CDR3 is TGTGCCAGCAGTTTCTGGCAGTCAACTAATGAAAAACTGTTTTTT. The rearrangement uses TRBV28 and TRBJ1-4; D remains unclear. This CDR3 has 15 residues. CDR1 MDHEN and CDR2 SYDVKM come from the germline V gene. Trimming removed 3 bases from V and 0 bases from J, with 8 bases in between.

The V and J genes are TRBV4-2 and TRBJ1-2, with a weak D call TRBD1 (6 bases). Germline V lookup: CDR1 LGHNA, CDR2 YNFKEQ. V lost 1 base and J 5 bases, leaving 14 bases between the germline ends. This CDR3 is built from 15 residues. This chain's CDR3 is CASSQASQTGYGYTF. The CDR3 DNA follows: TGTGCCAGCAGCCAAGCCTCCCAGACAGGTTATGGCTACACCTTC.

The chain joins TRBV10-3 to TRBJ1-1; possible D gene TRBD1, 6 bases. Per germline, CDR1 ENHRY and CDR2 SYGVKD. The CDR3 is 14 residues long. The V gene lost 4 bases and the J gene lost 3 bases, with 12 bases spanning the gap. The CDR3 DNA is TGTGCCATCAGTGGGCACACAGGGTACACTGAAGCTTTCTTT. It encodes CAISGHTGYTEAFF.

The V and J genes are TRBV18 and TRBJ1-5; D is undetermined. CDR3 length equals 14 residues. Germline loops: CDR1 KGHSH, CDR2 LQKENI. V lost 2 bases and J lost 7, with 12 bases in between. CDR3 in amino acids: CASSPGQVQQPQHF. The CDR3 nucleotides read TGTGCCAGCTCACCAGGCCAGGTGCAACAGCCCCAGCATTTT.

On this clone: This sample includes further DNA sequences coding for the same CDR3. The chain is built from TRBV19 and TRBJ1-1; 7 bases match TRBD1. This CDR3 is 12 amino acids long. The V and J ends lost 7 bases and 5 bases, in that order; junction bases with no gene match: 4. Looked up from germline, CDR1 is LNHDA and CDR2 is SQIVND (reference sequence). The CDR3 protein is CASIQGGTEAFF. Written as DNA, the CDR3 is TGTGCCAGTATCCAGGGGGGAACTGAAGCTTTCTTT.

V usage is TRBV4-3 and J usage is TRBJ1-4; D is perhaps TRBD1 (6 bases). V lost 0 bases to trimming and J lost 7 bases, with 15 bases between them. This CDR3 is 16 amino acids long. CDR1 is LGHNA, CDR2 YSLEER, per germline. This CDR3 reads CASSQDPQGMGEKLFF. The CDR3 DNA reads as TGCGCCAGCAGCCAAGACCCTCAGGGGATGGGTGAAAAACTGTTTTTT.

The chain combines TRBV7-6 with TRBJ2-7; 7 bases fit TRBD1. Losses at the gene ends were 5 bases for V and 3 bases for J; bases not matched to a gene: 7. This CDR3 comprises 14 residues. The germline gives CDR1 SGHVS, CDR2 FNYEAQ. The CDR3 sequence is CASSGEGAYYEQYF. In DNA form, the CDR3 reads TGTGCCAGCAGCGGAGAGGGGGCATACTACGAGCAGTACTTC.

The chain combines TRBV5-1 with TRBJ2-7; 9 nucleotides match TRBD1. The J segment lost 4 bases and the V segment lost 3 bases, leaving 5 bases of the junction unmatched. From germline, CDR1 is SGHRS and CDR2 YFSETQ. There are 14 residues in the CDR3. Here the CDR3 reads CASSSGQGLYEQYF. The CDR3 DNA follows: TGCGCCAGCAGCTCGGGACAGGGTTTATACGAGCAGTACTTC.

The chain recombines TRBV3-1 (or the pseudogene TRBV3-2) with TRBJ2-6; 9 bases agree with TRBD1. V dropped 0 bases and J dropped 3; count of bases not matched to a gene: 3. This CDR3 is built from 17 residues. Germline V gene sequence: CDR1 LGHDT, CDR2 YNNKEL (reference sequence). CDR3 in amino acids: CASSQEQGANGANVLTF. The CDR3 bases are TGTGCCAGCAGCCAAGAACAGGGGGCAAATGGGGCCAACGTCCTGACTTTC.

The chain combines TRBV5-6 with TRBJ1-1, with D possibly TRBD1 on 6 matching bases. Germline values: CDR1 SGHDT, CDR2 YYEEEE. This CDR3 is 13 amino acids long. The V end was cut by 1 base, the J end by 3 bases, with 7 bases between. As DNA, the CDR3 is TGTGCCAGCAGCTTGAGACAGGACACTGAAGCTTTCTTT. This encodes CASSLRQDTEAFF. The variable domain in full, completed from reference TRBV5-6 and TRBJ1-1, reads DAGVTQSPTHLIKTRGQQVTLRCSPKSGHDTVSWYQQALGQGPQFIFQYYEEEERQRGNFPDRFSGHQFPNYSSELNVNALLLGDSALYLCASSLRQDTEAFFGQGTRLTVV.

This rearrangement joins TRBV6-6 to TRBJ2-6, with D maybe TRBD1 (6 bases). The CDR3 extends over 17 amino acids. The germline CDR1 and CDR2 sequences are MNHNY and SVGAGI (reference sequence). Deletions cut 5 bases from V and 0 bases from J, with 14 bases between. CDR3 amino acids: CASSPTGLYSGANVLTF. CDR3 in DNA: TGTGCCAGCAGTCCCACAGGGCTCTACTCTGGGGCCAACGTCCTGACTTTC.

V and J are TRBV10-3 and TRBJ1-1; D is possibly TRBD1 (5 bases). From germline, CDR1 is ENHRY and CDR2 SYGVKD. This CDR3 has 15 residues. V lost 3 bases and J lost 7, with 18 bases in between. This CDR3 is CAISEGVPRGGEAFF. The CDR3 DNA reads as TGTGCCATCAGTGAAGGTGTACCTAGGGGAGGTGAAGCTTTCTTT.

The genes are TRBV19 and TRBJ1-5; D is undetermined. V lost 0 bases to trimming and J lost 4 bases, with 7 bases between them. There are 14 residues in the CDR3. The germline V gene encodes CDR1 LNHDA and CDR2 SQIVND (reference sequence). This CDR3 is CASSIDPSNQPQHF. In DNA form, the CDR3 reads TGTGCCAGTAGTATAGACCCCTCTAATCAGCCCCAGCATTTT.

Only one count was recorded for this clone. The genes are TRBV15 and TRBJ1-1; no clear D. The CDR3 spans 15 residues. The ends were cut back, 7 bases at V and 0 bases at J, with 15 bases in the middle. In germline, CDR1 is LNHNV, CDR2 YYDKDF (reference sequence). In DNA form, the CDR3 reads TGTGCCACCAATACTTTGAGCATCATGAACACTGAAGCTTTCTTT. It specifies CATNTLSIMNTEAFF.

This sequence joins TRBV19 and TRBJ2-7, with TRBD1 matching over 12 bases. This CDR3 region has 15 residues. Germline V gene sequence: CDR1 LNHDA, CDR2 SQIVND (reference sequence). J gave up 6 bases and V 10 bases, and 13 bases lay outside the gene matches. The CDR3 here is CATSTSGTGGAEQYF. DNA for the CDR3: TGTGCCACCTCAACCTCGGGGACAGGGGGCGCCGAGCAGTACTTC.

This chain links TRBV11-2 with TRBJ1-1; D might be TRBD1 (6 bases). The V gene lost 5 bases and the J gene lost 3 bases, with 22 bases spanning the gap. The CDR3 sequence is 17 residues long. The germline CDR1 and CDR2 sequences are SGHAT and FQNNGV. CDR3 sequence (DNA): TGTGCCAGCAGCGCCCAGAGAGGGGGAACGGGTCACACTGAAGCTTTCTTT. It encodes CASSAQRGGTGHTEAFF.

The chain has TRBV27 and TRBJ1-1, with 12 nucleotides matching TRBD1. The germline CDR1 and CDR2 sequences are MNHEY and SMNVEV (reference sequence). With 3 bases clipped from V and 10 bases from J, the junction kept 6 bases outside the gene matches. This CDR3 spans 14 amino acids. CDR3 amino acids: CASSLSRDRGRAFF. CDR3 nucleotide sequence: TGTGCCAGCAGTTTGTCCCGGGACAGGGGGCGAGCTTTCTTT.